A few counts support the clone carrying this TCR beta chain. The antigen is not known. TCRdb reprocessed the PCR reads via MiXCR. The sample has 34,000 or so clones, less than 20% seen once. Every patient underwent thyroid surgery untreated. The data were taken from a study of metastatic and nonmetastatic thyroid tumors. General observations from the study: According to reports, the diversity of TCR beta was significantly higher in malignant thyroid tumors than in benign nodules, and this held in both blood and tumor samples.

The sequence derives from a female donor with papillary thyroid cancer or a benign thyroid nodule (not recorded which). Some clones in this sample may be carry-over from other donors' samples. Sequencing was carried out using blood.

In DNA form, the CDR3 reads TGTGCCATCATTCCGGGACCCTCGTCCCACGAGCAGTACTTC. Protein product: CAIIPGPSSHEQYF. The genes are TRBV10-3 and TRBJ2-7; tentatively, D is TRBD1 or TRBD2 (5 bases each). The length of the CDR3 is 14 residues. Trimming stripped 7 bases from V and 5 bases from J, with 18 bases between. Germline loops: CDR1 ENHRY, CDR2 SYGVKD.